Listed below are T cell receptor beta chains from one sample, sequenced in a study of T-cell memory formation after mild COVID-19. TCRdb called the 5' RACE reads again in MiXCR, with one record for every CDR3 protein. This table holds about 29,000 distinct CDR3 sequences, around 12% found once. Material for sequencing was PBMCs or a T cell subset sorted from them (not recorded which). The source of these receptors is an adult woman who had mild COVID-19 (a few samples of this study predate the infection). Cell type and time point are not known. Each CDR3 is given with its conserved first and last residue. The order of the fields is clone size, D gene, J gene, V gene, CDR3 DNA, CDR3 protein. A D gene is named only where the DNA matches it firmly. The size of a clone is reported for some rows only, either as once, few or many, or as a class for expanded clones.

. TRBD1 TRBJ1-5 TRBV19 TGTGCCAGTCAATGGACAGGGGGCCCTAATCCGCCCCAGCATTTT CASQWTGGPNPPQHF
many TRBD2 TRBJ2-7 TRBV3-1 TGTGCCAGCAGCCCCCGAGGTAGCGGGGGGGCGTACGAGCAGTACTTC CASSPRGSGGAYEQYF
many . TRBJ2-1 TRBV24-1 TGTGCCACCAGTGTCAGGGGGGTTAAGACCTACAATGAGCAGTTCTTC CATSVRGVKTYNEQFF
many . TRBJ2-1 TRBV7-2 TGTGCCAGCAGCGCGCTGACTAGTTACTACAATGAGCAGTTCTTC CASSALTSYYNEQFF
. TRBD1 TRBJ1-1 TRBV6-5 TGTGCCAGCAGTTACCGACAGGGGGCGGGCACTGAAGCTTTCTTT CASSYRQGAGTEAFF
many . TRBJ2-3 TRBV19 TGTGCCAGTAGTATTGGCCTCGAGACAGATACGCAGTATTTT CASSIGLETDTQYF
many . TRBJ1-2 TRBV15 TGTGCCACCAGCAGAGATTCCGTGGACTATGGCTACACCTTC CATSRDSVDYGYTF
. TRBD2 TRBJ2-5 TRBV7-2 TGTGCCAGCAGCCGCACTAGCGGGGTCGGAGAGACCCAGTACTTC CASSRTSGVGETQYF
many . TRBJ1-1 TRBV5-1 TGCGCCAGCAGCTTCCAGGGGTTGACTGAAGCTTTCTTT CASSFQGLTEAFF
many . TRBJ2-7 TRBV28 TGTGCCAGCAGTCCGGGGCTGCGAGAGCAGTACTTC CASSPGLREQYF
many . TRBJ2-2 TRBV12-3/TRBV12-4 TGTGCCAGCACCTTCGGGTCCGGGGAGCTGTTTTTT CASTFGSGELFF
. TRBD2 TRBJ2-5 TRBV5-1 TGCGCCAGCAGCTTCGGGACTAGCGGGGGGATTGAGACCCAGTACTTC CASSFGTSGGIETQYF
many TRBD1 TRBJ1-2 TRBV3-1 TGTGCCAGCAGCCCGGGACAGGGTAACTATGGCTACACCTTC CASSPGQGNYGYTF
many . TRBJ2-7 TRBV20-1 TGCAGTGCTCCCTGGGTTGGGTACGAGCAGTACTTC CSAPWVGYEQYF
. . TRBJ1-5 TRBV3-1 TGTGCCAGCAGTCACGGGACATTCTATAGCAATCAGCCCCAGCATTTT CASSHGTFYSNQPQHF
many . TRBJ2-1 TRBV7-2 TGTGCCAGCAGCTTAGGGCATCTAGCGTCCAATGAGCAGTTCTTC CASSLGHLASNEQFF
. TRBD1 TRBJ2-2 TRBV19 TGTGCCAGTAGCCAAAAATACCAGGGGGCCGGGGAGCTGTTTTTT CASSQKYQGAGELFF
many . TRBJ2-2 TRBV2 TGTGCCAGCAGACTTCACACCGGGGAGCTGTTTTTT CASRLHTGELFF
. TRBD2 TRBJ2-3 TRBV20-1 TGCAGTGCTAGACAAGCGGGGGATACGCAGTATTTT CSARQAGDTQYF
many . TRBJ2-4 TRBV5-1 TGCGCCAGCAGCGGGTTGGTTTCGGACATTCAGTACTTC CASSGLVSDIQYF
many . TRBJ2-1 TRBV11-1 TGTGCCAGCAGCCGATCCTACAGGGTCCACCTCAATGAGCAGTTCTTC CASSRSYRVHLNEQFF
many . TRBJ1-6 TRBV11-1 TGTGCCAGCAGCTCCTCGGCGGGTCCCCTCCACTTT CASSSSAGPLHF
many . TRBJ2-5 TRBV20-1 TGCAGTGCTCGGAGGAATCAGGGGCTGGAGACCCAGTACTTC CSARRNQGLETQYF